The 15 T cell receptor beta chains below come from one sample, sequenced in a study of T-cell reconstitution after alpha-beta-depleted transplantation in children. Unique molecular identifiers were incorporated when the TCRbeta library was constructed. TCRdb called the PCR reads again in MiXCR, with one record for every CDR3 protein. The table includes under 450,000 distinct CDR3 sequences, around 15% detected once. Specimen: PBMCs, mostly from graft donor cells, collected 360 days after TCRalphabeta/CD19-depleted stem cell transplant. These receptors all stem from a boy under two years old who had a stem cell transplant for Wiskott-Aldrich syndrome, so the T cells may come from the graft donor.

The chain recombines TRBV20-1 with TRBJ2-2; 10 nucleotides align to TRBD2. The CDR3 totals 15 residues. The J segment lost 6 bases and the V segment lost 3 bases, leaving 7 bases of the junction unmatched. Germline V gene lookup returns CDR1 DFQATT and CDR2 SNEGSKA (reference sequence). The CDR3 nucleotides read TGCAGTGCTAGGCGAGCGGGGGGGCCCGCCGGGGAGCTGTTTTTT. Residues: CSARRAGGPAGELFF.

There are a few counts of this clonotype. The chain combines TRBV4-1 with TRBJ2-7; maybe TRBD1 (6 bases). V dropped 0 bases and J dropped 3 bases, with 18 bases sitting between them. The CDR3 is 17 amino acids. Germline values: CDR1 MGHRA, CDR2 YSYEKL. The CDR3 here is CASSQDETGGSYYEQYF. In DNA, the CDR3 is TGCGCCAGCAGCCAAGATGAGACAGGCGGCTCCTACTACGAGCAGTACTTC.

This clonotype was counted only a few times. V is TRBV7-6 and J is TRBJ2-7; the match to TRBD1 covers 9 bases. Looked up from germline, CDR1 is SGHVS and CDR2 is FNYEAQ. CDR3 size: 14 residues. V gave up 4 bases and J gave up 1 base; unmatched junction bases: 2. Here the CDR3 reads CASSYGQGSYEQYF. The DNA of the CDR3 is TGTGCCAGCAGCTACGGACAGGGGTCCTACGAGCAGTACTTC. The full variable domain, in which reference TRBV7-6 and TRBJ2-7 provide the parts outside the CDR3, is GAGVSQSPRYKVTKRGQDVALRCDPISGHVSLYWYRQALGQGPEFLTYFNYEAQQDKSGLPNDRFSAERPEGSISTLTIQRTEQRDSAMYRCASSYGQGSYEQYFGPGTRLTVT.

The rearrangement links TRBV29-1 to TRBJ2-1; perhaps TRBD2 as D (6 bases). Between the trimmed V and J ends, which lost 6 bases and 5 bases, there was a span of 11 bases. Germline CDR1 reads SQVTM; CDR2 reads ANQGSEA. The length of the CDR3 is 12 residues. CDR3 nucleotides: TGCAGCGTCGACTCGGGAGACAATGAGCAGTTCTTC. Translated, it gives CSVDSGDNEQFF.

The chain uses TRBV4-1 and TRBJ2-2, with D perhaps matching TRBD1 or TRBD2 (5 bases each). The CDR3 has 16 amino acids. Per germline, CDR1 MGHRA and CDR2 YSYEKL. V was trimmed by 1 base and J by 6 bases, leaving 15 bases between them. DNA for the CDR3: TGCGCCAGCAGCCAAGGGTCGGGGCCTAGGGCCGGGGAGCTGTTTTTT. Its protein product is CASSQGSGPRAGELFF.

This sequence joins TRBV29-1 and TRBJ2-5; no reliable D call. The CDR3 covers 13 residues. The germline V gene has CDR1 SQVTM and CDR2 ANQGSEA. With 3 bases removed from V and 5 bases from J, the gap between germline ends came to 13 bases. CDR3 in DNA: TGCAGCGTTGATCGGCAGCCTGGGGAGACCCAGTACTTC. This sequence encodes CSVDRQPGETQYF. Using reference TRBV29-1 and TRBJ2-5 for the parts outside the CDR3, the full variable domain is SAVISQKPSRDICQRGTSLTIQCQVDSQVTMMFWYRQQPGQSLTLIATANQGSEATYESGFVIDKFPISRPNLTFSTLTVSNMSPEDSSIYLCSVDRQPGETQYFGPGTRLLVL.

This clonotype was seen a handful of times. The CDR3 region is CASSLIIGGLDEQFF. The DNA for the CDR3 is TGTGCCAGCAGTTTAATAATCGGGGGCTTGGATGAGCAGTTCTTC. V usage is TRBV12-3 or TRBV12-4 and J usage is TRBJ2-1; D may match TRBD1 or TRBD2 (6 bases each). The CDR3 totals 15 residues. The V and J ends lost 2 bases and 8 bases respectively, with 16 bases between them.

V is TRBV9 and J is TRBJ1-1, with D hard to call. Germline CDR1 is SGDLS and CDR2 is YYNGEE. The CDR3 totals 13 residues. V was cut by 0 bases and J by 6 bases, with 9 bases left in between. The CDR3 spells CASSVAPGSEAFF. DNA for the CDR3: TGTGCCAGCAGCGTAGCTCCGGGTTCTGAAGCTTTCTTT.

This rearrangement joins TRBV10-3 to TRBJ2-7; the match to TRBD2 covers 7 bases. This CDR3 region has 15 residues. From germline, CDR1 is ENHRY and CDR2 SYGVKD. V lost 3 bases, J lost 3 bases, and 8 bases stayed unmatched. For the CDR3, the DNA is TGTGCCATCAGTGACTCCCGGGGAGGGAACTACGAGCAGTACTTC. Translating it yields CAISDSRGGNYEQYF.

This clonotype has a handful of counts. This chain's CDR3 is CASKRDPSYEQYF. In DNA, the CDR3 is TGCGCCAGTAAAAGGGATCCCTCCTACGAGCAGTACTTC. The rearrangement links TRBV5-1 to TRBJ2-7, with D unresolved. This CDR3 comprises 13 residues. V lost 8 bases, J lost 0 bases, and 12 bases lay in between. Germline V gene data show CDR1 as SGHRS and CDR2 as YFSETQ. The full variable domain, rest sourced from reference TRBV5-1 and TRBJ2-7, is KAGVTQTPRYLIKTRGQQVTLSCSPISGHRSVSWYQQTPGQGLQFLFEYFSETQRNKGNFPGRFSGRQFSNSRSEMNVSTLELGDSALYLCASKRDPSYEQYFGPGTRLTVT.

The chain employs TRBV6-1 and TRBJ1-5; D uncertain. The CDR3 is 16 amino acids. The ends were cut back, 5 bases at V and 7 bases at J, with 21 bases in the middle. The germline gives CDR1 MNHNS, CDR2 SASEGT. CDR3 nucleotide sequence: TGTGCCAGCAGTCCCCACTATTCTACTGCGGGGCAGCCCCAGCATTTT. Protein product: CASSPHYSTAGQPQHF.

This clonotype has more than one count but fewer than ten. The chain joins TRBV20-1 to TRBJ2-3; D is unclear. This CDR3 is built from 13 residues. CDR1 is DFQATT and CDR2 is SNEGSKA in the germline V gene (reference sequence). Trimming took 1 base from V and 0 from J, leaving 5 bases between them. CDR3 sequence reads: CSARAASTDTQYF. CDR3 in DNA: TGCAGTGCTAGAGCCGCCAGCACAGATACGCAGTATTTT.

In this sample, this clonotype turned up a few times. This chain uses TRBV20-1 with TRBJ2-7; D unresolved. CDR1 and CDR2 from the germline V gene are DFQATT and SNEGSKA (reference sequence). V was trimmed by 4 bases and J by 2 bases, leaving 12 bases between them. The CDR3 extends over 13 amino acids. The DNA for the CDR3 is TGCAGTGCTATGGTGACTGCAGCCTACGAGCAGTACTTC. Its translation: CSAMVTAAYEQYF.

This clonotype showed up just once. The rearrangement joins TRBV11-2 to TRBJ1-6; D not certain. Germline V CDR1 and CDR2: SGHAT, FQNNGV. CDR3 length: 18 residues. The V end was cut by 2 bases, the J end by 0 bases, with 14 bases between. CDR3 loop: CASSLRAGSSSYNSPLHF. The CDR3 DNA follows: TGTGCCAGCAGCTTAAGGGCGGGGTCTAGCTCCTATAATTCACCCCTCCACTTT.

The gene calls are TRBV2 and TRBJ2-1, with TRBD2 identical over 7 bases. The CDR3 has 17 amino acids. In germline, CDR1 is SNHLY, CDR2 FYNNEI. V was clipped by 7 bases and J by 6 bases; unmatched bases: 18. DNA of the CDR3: TGTGCCAGCATTGGGGCGGGAGTTAGGCAAGATGTCAATGAGCAGTTCTTC. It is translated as CASIGAGVRQDVNEQFF.